The 10 T cell receptor beta chains listed next were all sequenced from one sample in a study of blood T cell repertoires in COVID-19. Generated by immunoSEQ multiplex PCR, the TCRdb table keeps only in-frame clones and is missing some. The sample lists about 220,000 clones, 70% to 90% occurring once. Sequenced: PBMCs or T cells enriched from blood (not recorded which). These receptors originate from a woman between 40 and 55 years old with acute COVID-19.

The chain couples TRBV5-1 to TRBJ2-3; a weak D match, TRBD2 (6 bases). This CDR3 is built from 13 residues. Germline values: CDR1 SGHRS, CDR2 YFSETQ. V lost 4 bases and J lost 1, with 7 bases in between. Here the CDR3 reads CASSPGGTDTQYF. In DNA form, the CDR3 reads TGCGCCAGCAGCCCGGGGGGCACAGATACGCAGTATTTT.

The chain carries TRBV13 and TRBJ1-6; D remains ambiguous. Trimming pared 4 bases from V and 1 base from J, leaving 14 bases between. The CDR3 length is 17 residues. The germline V gene has CDR1 PRHDT and CDR2 FYEKMQ (reference sequence). The CDR3 reads CASSSRGPGSYNSPLHF. The CDR3, as DNA: TGTGCCAGCAGCTCCCGAGGGCCGGGGTCCTATAATTCACCCCTCCACTTT.

V and J are TRBV24-1 and TRBJ2-2; possibly TRBD2 for D (6 bases). The V gene's germline CDR1 is KGHDR and CDR2 SFDVKD. Trimming removed 3 bases at V and 3 bases at J, with 13 bases between. The CDR3 has 16 residues. CDR3 amino acids: CATSDAGYPDTGELFF. The CDR3 DNA sequence: TGTGCCACCAGTGATGCGGGGTATCCGGACACCGGGGAGCTGTTTTTT.

The chain is built from TRBV9 and TRBJ1-1; D is possibly TRBD1 (5 bases). The CDR3 is 14 amino acids. Trimming pared 0 bases from V and 4 bases from J, leaving 10 bases between. From germline, CDR1 is SGDLS and CDR2 YYNGEE. CDR3 bases: TGTGCCAGCAGCGTAGGAGGGGAGGGCACTGAAGCTTTCTTT. Its translation is CASSVGGEGTEAFF.

The rearrangement joins TRBV4-1 to TRBJ1-2; a weak D match, TRBD1 (5 bases). Germline V gives CDR1 MGHRA, CDR2 YSYEKL. V was trimmed by 7 bases and J by 1 base, leaving 22 bases between them. The CDR3 is 17 residues long. CDR3 nucleotides: TGCGCCAGCACCTTATACCCGGGGGGTCTAGGTAACTATGGCTACACCTTC. Translation: CASTLYPGGLGNYGYTF.

This chain's CDR3 is CASSLDRVGATTGELFF. In DNA form, the CDR3 reads TGTGCCAGCAGCTTAGATCGGGTAGGGGCGACCACCGGGGAGCTGTTTTTT. The chain employs TRBV11-3 and TRBJ2-2; D is perhaps TRBD1 (5 bases). This CDR3 comprises 17 residues. Trimming cost V 0 bases and J 4 bases, with 15 bases left between them. CDR1 is SGHNT and CDR2 is YENEEA in the germline V gene.

The chain links TRBV7-9 to TRBJ1-1; TRBD1 matches at 8 bases. The CDR3 is 14 amino acids. Germline V gene data show CDR1 as SEHNR and CDR2 as FQNEAQ (reference sequence). The trim removed 5 bases at V and 5 bases at J, leaving 7 bases unmatched. The CDR3 coding sequence is TGTGCCAGCAGCACCGGACAGGGTGGGACTGAAGCTTTCTTT. Amino acid sequence: CASSTGQGGTEAFF.

In this sample, this clone turned up a few times. The V and J genes are TRBV6-5 and TRBJ2-6, with D hard to call. Per germline, CDR1 MNHEY and CDR2 SVGAGI. The CDR3 loop spans 15 amino acids. Trimming removed 4 bases at V and 0 bases at J, with 7 bases between. CDR3 protein: CASSLQVSGANVLTF. The CDR3 DNA reads TGTGCCAGCAGTTTACAAGTCTCTGGGGCCAACGTCCTGACTTTC.

The chain uses TRBV11-1 and TRBJ1-6; D unclear. This CDR3 region has 13 residues. Germline V gene sequence: CDR1 SGHAT, CDR2 FQDESV (reference sequence). The V and J ends lost 8 bases and 0 bases respectively, with 5 bases between them. The CDR3 loop reads CASSVSYNSPLHF. The CDR3 bases are TGTGCCAGCTCCGTCTCCTATAATTCACCCCTCCACTTT.

The chain uses TRBV5-1 and TRBJ1-2; 9 bases fit TRBD1. Per germline, CDR1 SGHRS and CDR2 YFSETQ. The CDR3 contains 16 residues. The V gene end was trimmed by 3 bases and the J gene end by 0 bases; junction bases not matched to a gene: 6. CDR3 protein: CASSSRTGAANYGYTF. The DNA for the CDR3 is TGCGCCAGCAGCTCCCGGACAGGGGCAGCTAACTATGGCTACACCTTC.